Listed below are T cell receptor beta chains from one sample, sequenced in a study of blood T cells in healthy people across ages. TCRdb recomputed calls from the 5' RACE reads with MiXCR, one row per CDR3 protein. The profile shows approximately 780,000 distinct CDR3 sequences, roughly 25% of them singletons. These sequences were also reported in another study, on T cells of mothers and their children.

The specimen was blood. The source of these receptors is a boy between 10 and 17 years old in good health. Each CDR3 is given with its conserved first and last residue. D genes are given only for firm matches. Some rows have no size entry. The others give once, few or many, or a class for an expanded clone.

v_gene: TRBV9
abundance: few
d_gene: TRBD1
j_gene: TRBJ2-7
CDR3nt: TGTGCCAGCAGCGCCGGGGACAGGGGTACCTACGAGCAGTACTTC
CDR3aa: CASSAGDRGTYEQYF

v_gene: TRBV5-4
abundance: -
d_gene: TRBD1
j_gene: TRBJ2-5
CDR3nt: TGTGCCAGCAGTTACGCCGGGACAGAAGAGACCCAGTACTTC
CDR3aa: CASSYAGTEETQYF

v_gene: TRBV5-1
abundance: few
d_gene: -
j_gene: TRBJ2-4
CDR3nt: TGCGCCAGCAGCTTGGCCATGGCAGGGATAGCCAAAAACATTCAGTACTTC
CDR3aa: CASSLAMAGIAKNIQYF

v_gene: TRBV7-2
abundance: -
d_gene: TRBD2
j_gene: TRBJ2-3
CDR3nt: TGTGCCAGCAGCCAGCGGGGTGTCGGTCGCACAGATACGCAGTATTTT
CDR3aa: CASSQRGVGRTDTQYF

v_gene: TRBV9
abundance: -
d_gene: -
j_gene: TRBJ2-7
CDR3nt: TGTGCCAGCAGCGCCAGGACGGGCGGAACCCAGTACTTC
CDR3aa: CASSARTGGTQYF

v_gene: TRBV27
abundance: many
d_gene: -
j_gene: TRBJ2-5
CDR3nt: TGTGCCAGCAGTTTATTGGGCAGTCTTCAAGAGACCCAGTACTTC
CDR3aa: CASSLLGSLQETQYF

v_gene: TRBV10-1
abundance: few
d_gene: TRBD1
j_gene: TRBJ1-4
CDR3nt: TGCGCCAGCAGTGAGACAGGGGCTGAAGAAAAACTGTTTTTT
CDR3aa: CASSETGAEEKLFF

v_gene: TRBV11-2
abundance: -
d_gene: TRBD1
j_gene: TRBJ2-6
CDR3nt: TGTGCCAGCAGCTTAGGGAGACAGGGCCCGAGAGGGGCCAACGTCCTGACTTTC
CDR3aa: CASSLGRQGPRGANVLTF

v_gene: TRBV20-1
abundance: few
d_gene: -
j_gene: TRBJ2-5
CDR3nt: TGCAGCCTAAACGATATCCAAGAGACCCAGTACTTC
CDR3aa: CSLNDIQETQYF

v_gene: TRBV4-2
abundance: few
d_gene: TRBD1
j_gene: TRBJ1-2
CDR3nt: TGTGCCAGCAGCCAAGAACCGGCAGGGGGACTTGGAGGCTACACCTTC
CDR3aa: CASSQEPAGGLGGYTF